This TCR beta chain was observed in a study of cytomegalovirus exposure and HLA in healthy donors. To note about this clone: The target antigen is unknown.

Researchers ran the PCR with 60 Vbeta and 13 Jbeta primers. Per the original data handling: About 12 million shared chains were among the approximately 76 million unique TCR beta chains that a later analysis counted. TCRdb's table, derived via immunoSEQ multiplex PCR, lists solely in-frame clones and lacks some. V, J and clone size reflect that table, while D and trimming were determined from the DNA. In the table there are some 200,000 clones, roughly three quarters of which are singletons. V shed 0 bases, J shed 3 bases, and the junction held 14 bases outside the gene matches. This CDR3 contains 19 residues. Germline V lookup: CDR1 SGHRS, CDR2 YFSETQ. Study results and caveats: Some V segments could not be told apart, so they were left out, TRBV6-2 and TRBV6-3 among them.

The source is a woman aged 50 to 65 in good health and CMV-seronegative. This chain links TRBV5-1 with TRBJ2-1; 8 bases align to TRBD1. The sequencing input was PBMCs. The CDR3 DNA reads as TGCGCCAGCAGCTTGGAGGGGACAGGCCCTGGGACATTCTACAATGAGCAGTTCTTC. Its translation: CASSLEGTGPGTFYNEQFF.